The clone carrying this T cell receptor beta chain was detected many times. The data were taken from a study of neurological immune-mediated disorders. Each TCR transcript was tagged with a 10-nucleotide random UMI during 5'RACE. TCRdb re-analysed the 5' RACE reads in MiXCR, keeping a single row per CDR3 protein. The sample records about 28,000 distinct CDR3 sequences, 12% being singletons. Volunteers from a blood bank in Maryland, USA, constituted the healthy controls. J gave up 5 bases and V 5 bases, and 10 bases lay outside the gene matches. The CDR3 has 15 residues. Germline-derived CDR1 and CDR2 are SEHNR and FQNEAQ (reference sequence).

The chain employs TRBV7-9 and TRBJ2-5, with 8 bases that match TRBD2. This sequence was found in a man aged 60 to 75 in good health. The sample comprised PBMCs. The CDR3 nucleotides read TGTGCCAGCAGCAATACTTTGGGCGGGGGGGAGACCCAGTACTTC. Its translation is CASSNTLGGGETQYF.